This T cell receptor beta chain was obtained from a study of blood T cell repertoires in COVID-19. Study background: Sources were T cells, B-cell-depleted T cells, or PBMCs; the material itself was cDNA or gDNA.

This clone was recorded once. This CDR3 spans 16 amino acids. The germline V gene has CDR1 SGDLS and CDR2 YYNGEE. Trimming stripped 3 bases from V and 0 bases from J, with 14 bases between. This table comes from immunoSEQ multiplex PCR, and its TCRdb copy is limited to in-frame clones, with some not included. Among 250,000 to 350,000 clones, 92% were seen once, and the ten largest hold about 18%. This receptor was identified in a woman between 25 and 40 years old who had recovered from COVID-19. Material for sequencing was PBMCs or T cells enriched from blood (not recorded which). V gene TRBV9 combines with J gene TRBJ2-3; perhaps TRBD1 as D (5 bases). The CDR3 here is CASSDYGAPSTDTQYF. CDR3 DNA sequence: TGTGCCAGCAGCGATTATGGGGCCCCGAGCACAGATACGCAGTATTTT. Drawing the rest from reference TRBV9 and TRBJ2-3, the complete variable domain is DSGVTQTPKHLITATGQRVTLRCSPRSGDLSVYWYQQSLDQGLQFLIQYYNGEERAKGNILERFSAQQFPDLHSELNLSSLELGDSALYFCASSDYGAPSTDTQYFGPGTRLTVL.